These 7 T cell receptor beta chains share one sample of origin, sequenced in a study of CD8 T cells in ankylosing spondylitis. TCRdb redid the calling of the 5' RACE reads with MiXCR, one entry per CDR3 protein. The sample includes a few hundred thousand distinct CDR3 sequences, approximately 20% seen only once; the top ten take around 30%. The sequenced sample was blood, either unsorted or a sorted T cell fraction (not recorded which). These receptors were obtained from a male donor with ankylosing spondylitis or in good health (not recorded which).

This chain links TRBV12-3 or TRBV12-4 with TRBJ2-5; 8 bases are a match to TRBD1. The CDR3 sequence is 16 residues long. The V and J ends lost 2 bases and 5 bases, in that order; junction bases with no gene match: 10. The CDR3 reads CASSLRQGTVGETQYF. The CDR3 region has the DNA TGTGCCAGCAGTTTACGACAGGGGACCGTCGGCGAGACCCAGTACTTC.

This clonotype has a handful of counts. This sequence joins TRBV12-3 or TRBV12-4 and TRBJ2-5; TRBD2 agrees at 10 bases. The ends lost 1 base at V and 2 bases at J; junction bases unmatched: 4. The CDR3 runs to 16 residues. The CDR3 region has the DNA TGTGCCAGCAGTTTAGTAGGACTAGCGGATCAAGAGACCCAGTACTTC. Its translation: CASSLVGLADQETQYF.

The chain employs TRBV27 and TRBJ2-7, with D perhaps matching TRBD2 (5 bases). This CDR3 is built from 12 residues. V lost 8 bases, J lost 0 bases, and 8 bases lay in between. Germline assignment: CDR1 MNHEY and CDR2 SMNVEV (reference sequence). This CDR3 is CASGLPSYEQYF. As DNA, the CDR3 is TGTGCCAGCGGACTGCCCTCCTACGAGCAGTACTTC.

Ten or more counts support this clonotype. The CDR3 loop reads CASSLVGHLNTEAFF. For the CDR3, the DNA is TGTGCCAGCAGTTTAGTCGGACACCTGAACACTGAAGCTTTCTTT. The genes are TRBV27 and TRBJ1-1, with D tentatively TRBD1 (5 bases). The CDR3 extends over 15 amino acids. V was shortened by 2 bases and J by 0 bases, with 10 bases between the two germline ends. Germline CDR1 reads MNHEY; CDR2 reads SMNVEV (reference sequence).

At least ten counts were recorded for this clonotype. Mismatch with germline at one junction end may stem from a read error. V usage is TRBV12-3 or TRBV12-4 and J usage is TRBJ2-7, with D unresolved. The CDR3 sequence is 12 residues long. CDR3: CASSLGSYEQYF. CDR3 sequence (DNA): TGTGCCAGCAGCTTAGGATCCTACGAGCAGTACTTC.

This clonotype occurred many times. The J gene is TRBJ2-7, the V gene TRBV7-9; D uncertain. CDR1 SEHNR and CDR2 FQNEAQ come from the germline V gene (reference sequence). Trimming removed 5 bases from V and 0 bases from J, with 14 bases in between. The CDR3 is 15 amino acids. The chain's CDR3 is CASSHWTQSSYEQYF. CDR3 sequence (DNA): TGTGCCAGCAGCCACTGGACCCAGAGCTCCTACGAGCAGTACTTC.

This clonotype was counted only a few times. The chain has TRBV29-1 and TRBJ2-1; 7 bases align to TRBD1. V dropped 7 bases and J dropped 2; count of bases not matched to a gene: 17. Germline V CDR1 and CDR2: SQVTM, ANQGSEA. This CDR3 comprises 17 residues. The CDR3 region is CSGAGTESRVPYNEQFF. DNA of the CDR3: TGCAGCGGTGCCGGGACAGAATCTCGGGTACCCTACAATGAGCAGTTCTTC.